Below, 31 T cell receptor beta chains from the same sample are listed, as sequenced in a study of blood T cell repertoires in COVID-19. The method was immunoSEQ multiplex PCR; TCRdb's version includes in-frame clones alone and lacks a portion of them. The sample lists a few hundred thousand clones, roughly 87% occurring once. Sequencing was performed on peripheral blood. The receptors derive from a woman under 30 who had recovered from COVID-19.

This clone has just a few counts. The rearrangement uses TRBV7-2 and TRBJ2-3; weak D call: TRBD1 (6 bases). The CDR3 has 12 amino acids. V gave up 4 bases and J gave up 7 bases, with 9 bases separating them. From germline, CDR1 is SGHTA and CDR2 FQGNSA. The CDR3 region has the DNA TGTGCCAGCAGCTCAGGGGATTATACGCAGTATTTT. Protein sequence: CASSSGDYTQYF.

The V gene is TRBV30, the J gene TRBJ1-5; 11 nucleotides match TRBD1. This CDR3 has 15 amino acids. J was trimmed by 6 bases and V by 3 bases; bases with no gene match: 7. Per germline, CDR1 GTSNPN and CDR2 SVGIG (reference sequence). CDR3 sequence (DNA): TGTGCCTGGAGCGCCGGGACAGGGGGTTTTCAGCCCCAGCATTTT. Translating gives CAWSAGTGGFQPQHF. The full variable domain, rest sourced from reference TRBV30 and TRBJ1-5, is SQTIHQWPATLVQPVGSPLSLECTVEGTSNPNLYWYRQAAGRGLQLLFYSVGIGQISSEVPQNLSASRPQDRQFILSSKKLLLSDSGFYLCAWSAGTGGFQPQHFGDGTRLSIL.

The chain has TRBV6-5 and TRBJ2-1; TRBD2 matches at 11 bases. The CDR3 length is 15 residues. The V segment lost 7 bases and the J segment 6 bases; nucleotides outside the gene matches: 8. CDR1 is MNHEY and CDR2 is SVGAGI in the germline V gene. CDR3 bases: TGTGCCAGCAACAAGGGACTAGCGGCCTCCAATGAGCAGTTCTTC. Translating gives CASNKGLAASNEQFF.

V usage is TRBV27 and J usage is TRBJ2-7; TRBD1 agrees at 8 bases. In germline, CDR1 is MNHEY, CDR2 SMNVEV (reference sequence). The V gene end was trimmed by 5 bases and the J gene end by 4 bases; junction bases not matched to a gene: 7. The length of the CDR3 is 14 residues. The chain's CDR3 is CASSIAGGEYEQYF. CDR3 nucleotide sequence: TGTGCCAGCAGTATCGCAGGGGGCGAGTACGAGCAGTACTTC.

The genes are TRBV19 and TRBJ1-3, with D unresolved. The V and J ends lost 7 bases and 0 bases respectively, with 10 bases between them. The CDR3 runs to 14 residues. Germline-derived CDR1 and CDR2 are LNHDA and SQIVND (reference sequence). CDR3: CASKETNSGNTIYF. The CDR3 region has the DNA TGTGCCAGTAAGGAGACCAACTCTGGAAACACCATATATTTT.

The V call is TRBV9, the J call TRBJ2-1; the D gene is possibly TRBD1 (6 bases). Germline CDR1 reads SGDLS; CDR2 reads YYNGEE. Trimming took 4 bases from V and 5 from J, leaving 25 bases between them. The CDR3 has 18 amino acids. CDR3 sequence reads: CASSPRRGWTAADNEQFF. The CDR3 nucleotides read TGTGCCAGCAGCCCCCGCAGGGGTTGGACCGCAGCCGACAATGAGCAGTTCTTC.

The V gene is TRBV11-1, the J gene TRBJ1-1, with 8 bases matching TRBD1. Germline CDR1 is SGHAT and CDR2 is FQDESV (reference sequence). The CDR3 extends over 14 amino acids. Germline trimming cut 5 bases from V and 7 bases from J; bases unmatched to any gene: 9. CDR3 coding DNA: TGTGCCAGCAGCGCCGACAGGGGTTGGGGTGAAGCTTTCTTT. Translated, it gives CASSADRGWGEAFF.

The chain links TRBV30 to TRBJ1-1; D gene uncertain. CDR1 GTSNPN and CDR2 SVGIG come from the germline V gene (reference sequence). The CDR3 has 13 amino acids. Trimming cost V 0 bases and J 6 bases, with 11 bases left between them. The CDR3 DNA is TGTGCCTGGAGTGTAACGGGTAGCGCTGAAGCTTTCTTT. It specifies CAWSVTGSAEAFF.

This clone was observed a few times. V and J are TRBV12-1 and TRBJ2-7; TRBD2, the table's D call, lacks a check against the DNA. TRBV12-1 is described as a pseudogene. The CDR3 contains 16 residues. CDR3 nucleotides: TGTGCCAGCAGCTTTGCCGAGCGGGAGCGACCCTACGAGCAGTACTTC. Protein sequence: CASSFAERERPYEQYF.

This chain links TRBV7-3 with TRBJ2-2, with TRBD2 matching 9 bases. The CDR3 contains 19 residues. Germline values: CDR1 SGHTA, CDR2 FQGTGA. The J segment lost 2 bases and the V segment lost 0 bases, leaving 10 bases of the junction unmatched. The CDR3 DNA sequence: TGTGCCAGCAGCTTAACAGGGTTGGCTAGCGGGACAAACACCGGGGAGCTGTTTTTT. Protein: CASSLTGLASGTNTGELFF.

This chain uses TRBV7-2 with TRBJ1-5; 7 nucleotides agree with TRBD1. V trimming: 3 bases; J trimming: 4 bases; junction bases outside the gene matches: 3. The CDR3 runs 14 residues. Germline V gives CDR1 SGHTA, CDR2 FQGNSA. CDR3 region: CASSFHRGNQPQHF. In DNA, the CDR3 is TGTGCCAGCAGCTTCCACAGGGGAAATCAGCCCCAGCATTTT.

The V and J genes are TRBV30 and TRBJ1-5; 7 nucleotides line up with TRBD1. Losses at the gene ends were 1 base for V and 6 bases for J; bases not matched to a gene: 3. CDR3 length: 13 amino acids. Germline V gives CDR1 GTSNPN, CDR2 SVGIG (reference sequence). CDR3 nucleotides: TGTGCCTGGAGTGACAGGGGAAGTCAGCCCCAGCATTTT. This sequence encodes CAWSDRGSQPQHF.

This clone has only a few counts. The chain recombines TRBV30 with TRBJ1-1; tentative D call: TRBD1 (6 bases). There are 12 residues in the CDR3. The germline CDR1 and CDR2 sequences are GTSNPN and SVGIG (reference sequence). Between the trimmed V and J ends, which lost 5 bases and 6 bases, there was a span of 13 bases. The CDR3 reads CAWETGSPEAFF. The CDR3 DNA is TGTGCCTGGGAAACAGGGTCCCCTGAAGCTTTCTTT.

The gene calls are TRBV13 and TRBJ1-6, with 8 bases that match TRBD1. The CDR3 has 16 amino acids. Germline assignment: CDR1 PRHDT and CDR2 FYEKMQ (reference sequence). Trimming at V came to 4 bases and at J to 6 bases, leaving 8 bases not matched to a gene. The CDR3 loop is CASSSTQGAGNSPLHF. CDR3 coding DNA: TGTGCCAGCAGCTCGACCCAGGGGGCGGGTAATTCACCCCTCCACTTT.

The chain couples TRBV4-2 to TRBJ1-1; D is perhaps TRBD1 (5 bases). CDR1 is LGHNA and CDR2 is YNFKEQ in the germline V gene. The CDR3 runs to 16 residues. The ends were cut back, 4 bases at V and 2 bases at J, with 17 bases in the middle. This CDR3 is CASSPRGGGINTEAFF. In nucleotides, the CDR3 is TGTGCCAGCAGCCCACGCGGGGGGGGGATCAACACTGAAGCTTTCTTT.

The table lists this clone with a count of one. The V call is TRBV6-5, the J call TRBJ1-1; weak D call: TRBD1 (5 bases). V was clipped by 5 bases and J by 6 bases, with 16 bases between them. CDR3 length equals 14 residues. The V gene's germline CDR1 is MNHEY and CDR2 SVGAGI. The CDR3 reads CASSRTPGDPEAFF. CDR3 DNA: TGTGCCAGCAGTAGAACCCCGGGGGACCCTGAAGCTTTCTTT.

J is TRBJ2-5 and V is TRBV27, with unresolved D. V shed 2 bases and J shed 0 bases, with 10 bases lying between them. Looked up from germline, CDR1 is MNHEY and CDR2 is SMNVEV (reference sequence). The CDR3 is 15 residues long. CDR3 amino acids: CASSLIRSYQETQYF. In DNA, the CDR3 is TGTGCCAGCAGTTTAATCCGGTCCTACCAAGAGACCCAGTACTTC.

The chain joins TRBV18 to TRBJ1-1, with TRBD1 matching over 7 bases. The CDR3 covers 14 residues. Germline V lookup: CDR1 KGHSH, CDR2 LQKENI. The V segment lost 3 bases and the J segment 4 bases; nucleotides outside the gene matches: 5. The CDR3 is CASSPDREPTEAFF. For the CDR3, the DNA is TGTGCCAGCTCACCCGACAGGGAGCCCACTGAAGCTTTCTTT.

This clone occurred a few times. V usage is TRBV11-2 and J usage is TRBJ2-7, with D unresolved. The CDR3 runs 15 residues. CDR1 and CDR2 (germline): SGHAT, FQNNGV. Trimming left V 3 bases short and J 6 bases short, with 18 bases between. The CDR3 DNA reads TGTGCCAGCAGCTTCGGTCCGTCGCGGATCTCCGAGCAGTACTTC. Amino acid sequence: CASSFGPSRISEQYF. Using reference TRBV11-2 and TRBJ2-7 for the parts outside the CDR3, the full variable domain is EAGVAQSPRYKIIEKRQSVAFWCNPISGHATLYWYQQILGQGPKLLIQFQNNGVVDDSQLPKDRFSAERLKGVDSTLKIQPAKLEDSAVYLCASSFGPSRISEQYFGPGTRLTVT.

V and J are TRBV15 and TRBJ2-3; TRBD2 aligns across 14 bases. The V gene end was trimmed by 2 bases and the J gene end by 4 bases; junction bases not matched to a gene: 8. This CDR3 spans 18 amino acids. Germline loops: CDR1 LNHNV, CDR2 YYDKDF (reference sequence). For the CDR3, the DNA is TGTGCCACCAGCAGATCTCGGGGACTAGCGGGAGCTTCAGATACGCAGTATTTT. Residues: CATSRSRGLAGASDTQYF.

The CDR3 sequence is CASLKGTGGNEQFF. CDR3 DNA: TGTGCCAGCTTGAAAGGGACAGGGGGCAATGAGCAGTTCTTC. The V and J genes are TRBV2 and TRBJ2-1; 11 bases fit TRBD1. The CDR3 length is 14 residues. CDR1 and CDR2 (germline): SNHLY, FYNNEI. Trimming at V came to 8 bases and at J to 6 bases, leaving 6 bases not matched to a gene.

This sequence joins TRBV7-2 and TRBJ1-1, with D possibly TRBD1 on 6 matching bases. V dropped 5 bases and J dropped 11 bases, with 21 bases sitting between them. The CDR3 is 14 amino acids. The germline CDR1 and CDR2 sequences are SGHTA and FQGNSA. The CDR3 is CASSPTDRFPSAFF. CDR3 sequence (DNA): TGTGCCAGCAGCCCCACGGACAGATTCCCCTCGGCTTTCTTT.

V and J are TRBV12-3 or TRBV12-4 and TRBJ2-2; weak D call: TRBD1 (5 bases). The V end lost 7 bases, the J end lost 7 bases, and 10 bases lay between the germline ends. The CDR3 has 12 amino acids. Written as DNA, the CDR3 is TGTGCCAGCACCGTAGACAGCGGGGAGCTGTTTTTT. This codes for CASTVDSGELFF.

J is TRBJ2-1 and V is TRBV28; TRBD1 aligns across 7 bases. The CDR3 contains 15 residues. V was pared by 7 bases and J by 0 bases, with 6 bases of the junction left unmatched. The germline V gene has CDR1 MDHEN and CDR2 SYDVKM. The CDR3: CASIVDRTSYNEQFF. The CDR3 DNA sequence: TGTGCCAGCATAGTGGACAGGACCTCCTACAATGAGCAGTTCTTC.

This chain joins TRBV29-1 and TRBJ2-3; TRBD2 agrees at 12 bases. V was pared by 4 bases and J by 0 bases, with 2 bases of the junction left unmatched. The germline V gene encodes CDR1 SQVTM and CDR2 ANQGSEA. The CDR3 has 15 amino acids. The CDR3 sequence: CSVGLAGGSTDTQYF. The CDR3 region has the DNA TGCAGCGTTGGGCTAGCGGGAGGGAGCACAGATACGCAGTATTTT.

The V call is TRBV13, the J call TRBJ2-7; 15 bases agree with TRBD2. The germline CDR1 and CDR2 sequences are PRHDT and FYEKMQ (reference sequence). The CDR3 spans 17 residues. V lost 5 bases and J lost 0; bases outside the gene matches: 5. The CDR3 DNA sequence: TGTGCCAGCAGCGCGGGACTAGCGGGAGGTAGCTCCTACGAGCAGTACTTC. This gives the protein CASSAGLAGGSSYEQYF.

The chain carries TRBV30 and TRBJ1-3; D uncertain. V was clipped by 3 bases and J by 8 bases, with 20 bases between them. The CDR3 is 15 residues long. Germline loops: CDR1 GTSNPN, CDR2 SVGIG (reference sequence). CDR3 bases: TGTGCCTGGAGCCGCTTAGGCGGCGATTGGGACACCATATATTTT. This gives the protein CAWSRLGGDWDTIYF.

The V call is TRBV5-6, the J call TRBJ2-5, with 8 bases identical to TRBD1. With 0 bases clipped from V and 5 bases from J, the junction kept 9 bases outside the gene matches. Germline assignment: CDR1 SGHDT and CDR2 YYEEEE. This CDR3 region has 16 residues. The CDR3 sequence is CASSLVPGGLVETQYF. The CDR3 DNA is TGTGCCAGCAGCTTGGTTCCAGGGGGCTTGGTGGAGACCCAGTACTTC.

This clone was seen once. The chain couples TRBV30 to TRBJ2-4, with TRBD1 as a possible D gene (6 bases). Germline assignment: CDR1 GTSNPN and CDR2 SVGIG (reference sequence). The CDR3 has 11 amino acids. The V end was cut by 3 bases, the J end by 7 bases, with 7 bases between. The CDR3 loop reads CAWRQGNIQYF. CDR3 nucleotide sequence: TGTGCCTGGAGGCAGGGGAACATTCAGTACTTC.

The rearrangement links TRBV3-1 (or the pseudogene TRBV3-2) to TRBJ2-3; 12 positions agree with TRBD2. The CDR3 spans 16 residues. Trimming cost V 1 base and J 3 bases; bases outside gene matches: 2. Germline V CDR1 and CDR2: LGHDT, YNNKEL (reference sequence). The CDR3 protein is CASSQVGTSGTDTQYF. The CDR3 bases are TGTGCCAGCAGCCAAGTCGGGACTAGCGGGACAGATACGCAGTATTTT.

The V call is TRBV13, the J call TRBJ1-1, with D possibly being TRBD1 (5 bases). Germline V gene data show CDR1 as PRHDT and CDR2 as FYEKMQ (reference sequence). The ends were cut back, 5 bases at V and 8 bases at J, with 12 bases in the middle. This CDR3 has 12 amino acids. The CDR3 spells CASSGQGREAFF. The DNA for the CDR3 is TGTGCCAGCAGCGGTCAGGGAAGAGAAGCTTTCTTT.